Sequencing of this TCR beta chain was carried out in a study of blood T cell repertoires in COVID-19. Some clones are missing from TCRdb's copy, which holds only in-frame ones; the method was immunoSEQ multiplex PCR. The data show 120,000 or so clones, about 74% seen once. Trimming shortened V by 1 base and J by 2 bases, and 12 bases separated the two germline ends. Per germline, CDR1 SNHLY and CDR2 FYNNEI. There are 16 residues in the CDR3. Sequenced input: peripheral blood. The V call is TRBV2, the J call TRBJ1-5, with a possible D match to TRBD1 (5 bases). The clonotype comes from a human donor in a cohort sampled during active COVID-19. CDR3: CASSEVRGMGNQPQHF. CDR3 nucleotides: TGTGCCAGCAGTGAAGTTCGGGGGATGGGCAATCAGCCCCAGCATTTT. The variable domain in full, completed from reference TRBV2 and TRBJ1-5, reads EPEVTQTPSHQVTQMGQEVILRCVPISNHLYFYWYRQILGQKVEFLVSFYNNEISEKSEIFDDQFSVERPDGSNFTLKIRSTKLEDSAMYFCASSEVRGMGNQPQHFGDGTRLSIL.